This is a list of T cell receptor beta chains from one sample in a study of post-analysis software for immune sequencing data. One entry per CDR3 protein results from TCRdb running MiXCR on the PCR reads. Of 650,000 to 850,000 distinct CDR3 sequences listed, 46% are singletons. The specimen was blood. The receptors were gathered from a girl between 10 and 17 years old with multiple sclerosis. CDR3s include the opening cysteine and the closing phenylalanine or tryptophan. D genes are given only for firm matches. The size field is filled for only some rows; it gives once, few, many or a size class.

TRBD2,TRBV7-2,TRBJ2-2,NA,TGTGCCAGCAGCTCTAGCGGGAGAAGAACCGGGGAGCTGTTTTTT,CASSSSGRRTGELFF
NA,TRBV10-3,TRBJ2-7,NA,TGTGCCATCAGTGGGACAGCTTACGAGCAGTACTTC,CAISGTAYEQYF
TRBD2,TRBV28,TRBJ2-3,NA,TGTGCCAGCAGAGGCCCCGGGACTAGCGTCAAGGGGGGAGATACGCAGTATTTT,CASRGPGTSVKGGDTQYF
NA,TRBV20-1,TRBJ2-5,once,TGCAGTGCGGCAAGGGGGACCCAGTACTTC,CSAARGTQYF
TRBD2,TRBV5-5,TRBJ2-5,once,TGTGCCAGCAGCTTTCACCAACTTGAAGGCGGGAGAGGGGAAGAGACCCAGTACTTC,CASSFHQLEGGRGEETQYF
NA,TRBV5-1,TRBJ1-6,NA,TGCGCCAGCAGCTTGGAGGGGGGGATCGATAATTCACCCCTCCACTTT,CASSLEGGIDNSPLHF
NA,TRBV3-1,TRBJ2-7,NA,TGTGCCAGCAGCCAATCGGGACTCTTCTTTGGCGAGCAGTACTTC,CASSQSGLFFGEQYF
NA,TRBV7-9,TRBJ2-1,NA,TGTGCCAGCAGCTTCCCCGACACCTACAATGAGCAGTTCTTC,CASSFPDTYNEQFF
NA,TRBV29-1,TRBJ1-4,NA,TGCAGCGTCAGGGGCGGGACTAATGAAAAACTGTTTTTT,CSVRGGTNEKLFF
TRBD1,TRBV12-3/TRBV12-4,TRBJ2-7,NA,TGTGCCAGCAACAGGGGGGACGCCGAGCAGTACTTC,CASNRGDAEQYF
NA,TRBV5-1,TRBJ2-3,NA,TGCGCCAGCAGCTTCAACGGGAGAGGGGGCACAGATACGCAGTATTTT,CASSFNGRGGTDTQYF
NA,TRBV2,TRBJ2-4,NA,TGTGCCAGCAGTTCCCGTCCGGACATTCAGTACTTC,CASSSRPDIQYF
NA,TRBV15,TRBJ2-1,NA,TGTGCCACCAGCAGAGATCTCCTTACGGGAGAGCAGTTCTTC,CATSRDLLTGEQFF
NA,TRBV6-5,TRBJ1-2,NA,TGTGCCAGCAGTTACTCGTCGACAGTTACTAACTATGGCTACACCTTC,CASSYSSTVTNYGYTF
TRBD2,TRBV30,TRBJ2-7,NA,TGTGCCTGGAGTGTAGCGGCTAGCGGGAGGGCCTGTCAAGAGCAGTACTTC,CAWSVAASGRACQEQYF
NA,TRBV27,TRBJ1-1,few,TGTGCCAGCAGTTTATCGTTCGGGGGCGACACTGAAGCTTTCTTT,CASSLSFGGDTEAFF
TRBD2,TRBV5-1,TRBJ2-7,NA,TGCGCCAGCAGCTCCGGGACTAGCGGCTTCTACGAGCAGTACTTC,CASSSGTSGFYEQYF
NA,TRBV6-2/TRBV6-3,TRBJ2-7,few,TGTGCCAGCAGTCCGAACCGTATAGGGGGGGAGTCCTACGAGCAGTACTTC,CASSPNRIGGESYEQYF
TRBD1,TRBV5-8,TRBJ1-2,NA,TGTGCCAGCAGCCTCGTCCCGGGACAGGGGAACTATGGCTACACCTTC,CASSLVPGQGNYGYTF
NA,TRBV27,TRBJ1-2,NA,TGTGCCAGCAGTTTAGGAGTCGGACTGGAGGGCTACACCTTC,CASSLGVGLEGYTF
NA,TRBV6-2/TRBV6-3,TRBJ2-1,NA,TGTGCCAGCAGTTACACAAGACTAGGTTCCGTCAATGAGCAGTTCTTC,CASSYTRLGSVNEQFF
NA,TRBV20-1,TRBJ2-1,few,TGCAGTGCTAGAACGCGGGGTGGGAATGAGCAGTTCTTC,CSARTRGGNEQFF
NA,TRBV14,TRBJ2-1,NA,TGTGCCAGCAGCCAAGTATCTGGGGCATCCCGGAATGAGCAGTTCTTC,CASSQVSGASRNEQFF
TRBD1,TRBV11-2,TRBJ1-2,NA,TGTGCCAGCAGCTTAGCCGGGACAGGGGAGAACTATGGCTACACCTTC,CASSLAGTGENYGYTF
TRBD1,TRBV4-1,TRBJ1-2,NA,TGCGCCAGCAGCCAAGAAGCCTTCCAGGGGGCTAACTATGGCTACACCTTC,CASSQEAFQGANYGYTF
TRBD1,TRBV28,TRBJ1-2,NA,TGTGCCAGTAAGACAGGGTTGGATGGCTACACCTTC,CASKTGLDGYTF
NA,TRBV15,TRBJ1-5,NA,TGTGCCACCAGCAGCCTACAGGCTGTGGATCAGCCCCAGCATTTT,CATSSLQAVDQPQHF
NA,TRBV20-1,TRBJ2-5,NA,TGCAGTGCTCCGTGGGCGGCCCAGTACTTC,CSAPWAAQYF